These 8 T cell receptor beta chains came from one sample sequenced in a study of T cell responses to AZD1222 COVID-19 vaccine. Produced via immunoSEQ multiplex PCR; TCRdb's table is partial and in-frame only. The sample lists 95,000 to 150,000 clones, 70% to 90% seen once, with 9.4% in the top ten. The sequencing used peripheral blood, collected on day 0 of AZD1222 vaccination. The receptors shown here come from an adult in good health.

The chain joins TRBV25-1 to TRBJ1-5; D is possibly TRBD1 (5 bases). The CDR3 extends over 14 amino acids. Germline V gives CDR1 MGHDK, CDR2 SYGVNS. Trimming removed 3 bases at V and 3 bases at J, with 9 bases between. This CDR3 reads CASSEGGYNQPQHF. For the CDR3, the DNA is TGTGCCAGCAGTGAGGGGGGGTACAATCAGCCCCAGCATTTT. Using reference TRBV25-1 and TRBJ1-5 for the parts outside the CDR3, the full variable domain is EADIYQTPRYLVIGTGKKITLECSQTMGHDKMYWYQQDPGMELHLIHYSYGVNSTEKGDLSSESTVSRIRTEHFPLTLESARPSHTSQYLCASSEGGYNQPQHFGDGTRLSIL.

V gene TRBV6-5 combines with J gene TRBJ2-7; possible D gene TRBD1, 5 bases. Per the germline V gene, CDR1 is MNHEY and CDR2 is SVGAGI. This CDR3 region has 14 residues. V was cut by 4 bases and J by 5 bases, with 15 bases left in between. CDR3 amino acids: CASSSRVSTDEQYF. The DNA of the CDR3 is TGTGCCAGCAGTTCCAGGGTTTCAACGGACGAGCAGTACTTC.

The V call is TRBV19, the J call TRBJ2-3, with TRBD2 as a possible D gene (5 bases). Trimming shortened V by 3 bases and J by 2 bases, and 6 bases separated the two germline ends. CDR1 LNHDA and CDR2 SQIVND come from the germline V gene (reference sequence). The length of the CDR3 is 13 residues. In DNA form, the CDR3 reads TGTGCCAGTAGTATCCGGGACACAGATACGCAGTATTTT. Protein sequence: CASSIRDTDTQYF.

CDR3 DNA sequence: TGTGCCAGCCGGGACAGGTTGAACACTGAAGCTTTCTTT. Translating gives CASRDRLNTEAFF. The gene calls are TRBV19 and TRBJ1-1; 8 bases are a match to TRBD1. CDR3 length equals 13 residues. The V segment lost 9 bases and the J segment 0 bases; nucleotides outside the gene matches: 3. Germline CDR1 is LNHDA and CDR2 is SQIVND (reference sequence).

CDR3: CASSLAEGYGYTF. The CDR3 region has the DNA TGTGCCAGCAGTTTAGCGGAGGGGTATGGCTACACCTTC. V is TRBV12-3 or TRBV12-4 and J is TRBJ1-2, with D maybe TRBD1 (5 bases). This CDR3 comprises 13 residues. The V end lost 0 bases, the J end lost 5 bases, and 7 bases lay between the germline ends.

The genes are TRBV27 and TRBJ2-1; 11 bases agree with TRBD2. The length of the CDR3 is 16 residues. CDR1 is MNHEY and CDR2 is SMNVEV in the germline V gene (reference sequence). Germline trimming cut 10 bases from V and 7 bases from J; bases unmatched to any gene: 15. The CDR3 DNA reads TGTGCCACCTTCGCCCGGACTAGCGGGTTTCATAATGAGCAGTTCTTC. Translated: CATFARTSGFHNEQFF.

The chain is built from TRBV20-1 and TRBJ1-6; no clear D gene. Germline CDR1 and CDR2: DFQATT and SNEGSKA (reference sequence). V was pared by 1 base and J by 7 bases, with 2 bases between. The CDR3 covers 11 residues. The CDR3 region is CSARGNSPLHF. The DNA for the CDR3 is TGCAGTGCTAGAGGGAATTCACCCCTCCACTTT.

The CDR3 here is CASSETNQGPNEKLFF. In DNA form, the CDR3 reads TGCGCCAGCAGCGAAACCAACCAGGGACCTAATGAAAAACTGTTTTTT. The rearrangement links TRBV5-1 to TRBJ1-4; tentatively, D is TRBD1 (5 bases). Germline CDR1 is SGHRS and CDR2 is YFSETQ. Between the trimmed V and J ends, which lost 4 bases and 3 bases, there was a span of 16 bases. The CDR3 totals 16 residues.